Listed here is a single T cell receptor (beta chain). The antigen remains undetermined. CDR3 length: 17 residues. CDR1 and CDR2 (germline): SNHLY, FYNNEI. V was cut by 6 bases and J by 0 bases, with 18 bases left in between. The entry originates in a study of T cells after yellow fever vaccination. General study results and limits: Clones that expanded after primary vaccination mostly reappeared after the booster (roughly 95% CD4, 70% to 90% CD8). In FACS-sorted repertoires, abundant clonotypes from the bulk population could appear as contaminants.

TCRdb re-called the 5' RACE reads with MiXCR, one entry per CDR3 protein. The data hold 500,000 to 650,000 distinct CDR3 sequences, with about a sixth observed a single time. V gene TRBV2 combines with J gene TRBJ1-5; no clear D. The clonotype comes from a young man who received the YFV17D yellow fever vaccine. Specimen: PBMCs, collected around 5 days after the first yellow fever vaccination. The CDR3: CASSAEGPWNSNQPQHF. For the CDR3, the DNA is TGTGCCAGCAGCGCGGAAGGGCCCTGGAATAGCAATCAGCCCCAGCATTTT.